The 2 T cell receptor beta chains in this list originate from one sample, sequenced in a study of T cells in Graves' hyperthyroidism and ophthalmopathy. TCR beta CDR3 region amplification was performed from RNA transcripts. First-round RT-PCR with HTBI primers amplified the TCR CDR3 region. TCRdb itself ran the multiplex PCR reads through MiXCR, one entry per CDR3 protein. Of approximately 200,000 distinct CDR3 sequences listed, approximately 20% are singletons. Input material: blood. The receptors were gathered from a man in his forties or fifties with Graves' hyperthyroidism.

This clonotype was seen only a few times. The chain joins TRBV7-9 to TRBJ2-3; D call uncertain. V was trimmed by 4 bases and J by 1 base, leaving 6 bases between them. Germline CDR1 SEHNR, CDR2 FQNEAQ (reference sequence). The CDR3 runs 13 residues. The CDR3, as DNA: TGTGCCAGCAGCTCCATACGCACAGATACGCAGTATTTT. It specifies CASSSIRTDTQYF.

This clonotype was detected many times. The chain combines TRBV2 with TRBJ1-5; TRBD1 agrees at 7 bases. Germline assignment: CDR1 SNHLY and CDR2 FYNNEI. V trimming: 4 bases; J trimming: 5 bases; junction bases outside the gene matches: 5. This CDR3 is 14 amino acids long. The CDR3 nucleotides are TGTGCCAGCAGTGCAGGGCAGGGGGATCAGCCCCAGCATTTT. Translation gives CASSAGQGDQPQHF.